A selection of T cell receptor beta chains follows, all from one sample in a study of identical twins. TCRdb itself ran the 5' RACE reads through MiXCR, one entry per CDR3 protein. The sample holds over 500,000 distinct CDR3 sequences; roughly 21% are singletons and the top ten take about 0.91%. This same sample was also part of a study on T cells expressing NK-cell markers.

Sequencing was done on a sample of CD4+ T cells sorted from blood. The source is a woman aged 18 to 35 in good health. CDR3s include the opening cysteine and the closing phenylalanine or tryptophan. The order of the fields is clone size, J gene, V gene, D gene, CDR3 DNA, CDR3 protein. A D gene is named only where the DNA matches it firmly. A row's size may be missing; if present it is once, few, many or a size class.

>few|TRBJ1-1|TRBV29-1|-
TGCAGCGTTGAAAGGGGGTTCGGTAACACTGAAGCTTTCTTT
CSVERGFGNTEAFF
>-|TRBJ2-5|TRBV20-1|TRBD2
TGCAGTGCCCCCGGGGGGGCTATGGAGACCCAGTACTTC
CSAPGGAMETQYF
>few|TRBJ2-7|TRBV6-5|TRBD2
TGTGCCAGCAGTTACTCGAAATCTTCGAGGACTAGAGGCGAGCAGTACTTC
CASSYSKSSRTRGEQYF
>-|TRBJ2-3|TRBV6-1|-
TGTGCCAGCAGCCGGCAGGCCTCCACGGGTACGCAGTATTTT
CASSRQASTGTQYF
>-|TRBJ2-5|TRBV7-3|TRBD2
TGTGCCAGCAGCTTATTGGGCGGGGGGGCGGAGACCCAGTACTTC
CASSLLGGGAETQYF
>few|TRBJ1-2|TRBV19|-
TGTGCCAGTAGTCTCTTGACCGCGGTCTACACCTTC
CASSLLTAVYTF
>-|TRBJ2-5|TRBV6-2/TRBV6-3|-
TGTGCCAGCAGTTACTCCCCCTGGCAAGAGACCCAGTACTTC
CASSYSPWQETQYF
>few|TRBJ2-5|TRBV29-1|-
TGCAGCGTTGAAGGCCGATATTGGAGTCAAGAGACCCAGTACTTC
CSVEGRYWSQETQYF
>few|TRBJ2-1|TRBV4-3|TRBD2
TGCGCCAGCAGCCAAGCCCTCCTAGCGGTAAAAGGGGATGAGCAGTTCTTC
CASSQALLAVKGDEQFF
>-|TRBJ2-7|TRBV6-5|-
TGTGCCAGCAGTTACGATACAACATCTTACGGCCACGAGCAGTACTTC
CASSYDTTSYGHEQYF
>few|TRBJ1-5|TRBV12-3/TRBV12-4|TRBD1
TGTGCCAGCAGGCTCGGGACAGCTAGCAATCAGCCCCAGCATTTT
CASRLGTASNQPQHF
>few|TRBJ1-6|TRBV20-1|TRBD1
TGCAGTGCTAGAACACGAGGGACAGGGCATTCACCCCTCCACTTT
CSARTRGTGHSPLHF
>-|TRBJ2-2|TRBV10-3|-
TGTGCCATCAGTGAGTCGACCACAGCCACCGGGGAGCTGTTTTTT
CAISESTTATGELFF
>few|TRBJ1-1|TRBV5-1|-
TGCGCCAGCAGCTTGGGCGGCGGATATGATGAAGCTTTCTTT
CASSLGGGYDEAFF
>-|TRBJ1-2|TRBV5-5|-
TGTGCCAGCAGCTTGGTTTCGGTAGACGGCTACACCTTC
CASSLVSVDGYTF
>-|TRBJ2-7|TRBV3-1|TRBD1
TGTGCCAGCAGCTCCCGGACAGGGAAGGACGAGCAGTACTTC
CASSSRTGKDEQYF
>few|TRBJ1-5|TRBV5-1|TRBD1
TGCGCCAGCAGCCCCAGGGGGCTCGGCAATCAGCCCCAGCATTTT
CASSPRGLGNQPQHF
>-|TRBJ2-2|TRBV7-2|-
TGTGCCAGCAGCTTAGAGCTTCTGGCGGGGGGGGAGCTGTTTTTT
CASSLELLAGGELFF
>-|TRBJ1-1|TRBV2|TRBD1
TGTGCCAGCAGCGGGGACAGCGGTGAAGCTTTCTTT
CASSGDSGEAFF
>few|TRBJ1-2|TRBV6-1|-
TGTGCCAGCAGTCGCAAGGAAGGGTCCTATGGCTACACCTTC
CASSRKEGSYGYTF
>-|TRBJ2-1|TRBV12-3/TRBV12-4|TRBD2
TGTGCCAGCAGTTTCGGGAGCGGGATCGGGAATGAGCAGTTCTTC
CASSFGSGIGNEQFF
>-|TRBJ2-1|TRBV3-1|TRBD2
TGTGCCAGCAGCCACCTGGGACTAGGGGGCTACAATGAGCAGTTCTTC
CASSHLGLGGYNEQFF
>-|TRBJ1-2|TRBV19|-
TGTGCCACCCAGGGACAATCAAACTATGGCTACACCTTC
CATQGQSNYGYTF